This TCR beta chain came from a study of T cell repertoires in cytomegalovirus infection. Study at large: The authors used CMV epitopes that were HLA-C-restricted (recently identified) and HLA-B-restricted (well studied). Signatures in public TCR beta sequences pointed to both CMV infection and matching HLA type.

On this clonotype itself: No antigen is known for it.

General study findings and limits: The response measured ex vivo was dominated by TCR beta clonotypes (HLA-C-restricted and CMV-specific). Carriers of CMV plus the relevant HLA were identified by cumulative public TCR beta family frequency.

TCRdb re-analysed the reads in MiXCR, keeping a single row per CDR3 protein. The data contain 640,000 or so distinct CDR3 sequences, approximately 33% of them singletons. The sequence came from a human donor in good health (CMV status not recorded). Some clones in this sample may be carry-over from other donors' samples. The sample in question was cultured PBMCs, obtained from culture after CMV antigen stimulation.

CDR3 DNA: TGTGCCAGCAGCTTCGGGACTAGCGGGGGGTCCTACAATGAGCAGTTCTTC. Amino acids: CASSFGTSGGSYNEQFF. This chain connects TRBV7-9 to TRBJ2-1, with 15 positions matching TRBD2. Germline V CDR1 and CDR2: SEHNR, FQNEAQ (reference sequence). This CDR3 spans 17 amino acids. Germline trimming cut 3 bases from V and 1 base from J; bases unmatched to any gene: 1.